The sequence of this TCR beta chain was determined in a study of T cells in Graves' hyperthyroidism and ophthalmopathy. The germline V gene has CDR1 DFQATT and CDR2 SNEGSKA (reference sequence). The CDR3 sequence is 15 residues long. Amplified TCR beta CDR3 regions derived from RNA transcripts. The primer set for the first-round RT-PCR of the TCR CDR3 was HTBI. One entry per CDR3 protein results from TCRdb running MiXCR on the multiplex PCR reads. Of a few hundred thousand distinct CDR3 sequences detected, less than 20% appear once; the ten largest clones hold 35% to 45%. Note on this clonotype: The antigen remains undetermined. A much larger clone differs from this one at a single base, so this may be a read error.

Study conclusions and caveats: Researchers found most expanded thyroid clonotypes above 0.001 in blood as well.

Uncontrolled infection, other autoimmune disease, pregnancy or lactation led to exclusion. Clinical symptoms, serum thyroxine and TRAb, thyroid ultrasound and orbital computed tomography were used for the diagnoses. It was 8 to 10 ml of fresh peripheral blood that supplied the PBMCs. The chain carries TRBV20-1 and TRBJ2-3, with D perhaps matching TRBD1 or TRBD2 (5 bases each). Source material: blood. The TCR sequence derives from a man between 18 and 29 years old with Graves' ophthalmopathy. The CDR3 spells CSALAGGKNTGTQYF. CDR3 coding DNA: TGCAGTGCTCTAGCTGGGGGAAAGAACACAGGTACGCAGTATTTT.